This T cell receptor (beta chain) appears in the sequencing data of a study of blood T cell repertoires in COVID-19. In the study overall: Collection of acute and convalescent COVID-19 samples took place in the United States, Italy and Spain. Sample material is recorded as cDNA or gDNA derived from T cells, B-cell-depleted T cells, or PBMCs.

Trimming removed 5 bases from V and 5 bases from J; junction bases left unmatched: 8. CDR1 SGHAT and CDR2 FQNNGV come from the germline V gene. CDR3 length: 15 residues. Per the original data handling: Nucleated cell counts were estimated from reference gene primer amplification. The assay was immunoSEQ multiplex PCR, and TCRdb's table has in-frame clones only and misses some. V, J and clone size reflect that table, while D and trimming were determined from the DNA. The table records about 140,000 clones, 80% to 90% of them present only once. The TCR comes from a woman aged 50 to 60 with acute or convalescent COVID-19. The J gene is TRBJ1-5, the V gene TRBV11-2; 8 bases agree with TRBD1. Sequenced: peripheral blood. CDR3 nucleotides: TGTGCCAGCAGCACTGGACAGGGTTTGTATCAGCCCCAGCATTTT. Encoded protein: CASSTGQGLYQPQHF.